This entry lists 13 T cell receptor beta chains sequenced from one sample in a study of T cells in Graves' hyperthyroidism and ophthalmopathy (dated 2019 in TCRdb). The library came from multiplex PCR. Sequencing was carried out with an Illumina HiSeq 2000. Amplification of TCR beta CDR3 regions was carried out from RNA transcripts. A first-round RT-PCR of the TCR CDR3 used the HTBI primer set with the Qiagen OneStep RT-PCR kit. TCRdb passed the public sequencing reads through fastp at Q25 and MiXCR, retaining productive beta sequences. Here each entry gathers all rows of one CDR3 protein and keeps the most common genes and DNA. Counted in this sample were 250,000 to 350,000 distinct CDR3 sequences; roughly 17% of them appeared once. The ten top clones hold approximately 35% of the sample. The sequenced material came from blood. The source is a man aged 25-40 years with Graves' hyperthyroidism.

This clonotype was found many times. The chain is built from TRBV7-3 and TRBJ2-3; 8 bases fit TRBD2. Germline V CDR1 and CDR2: SGHTA, FQGTGA. Trimming at V came to 3 bases and at J to 4 bases, leaving 6 bases not matched to a gene. The CDR3 has 15 amino acids. The CDR3 DNA follows: TGTGCCAGCAGCTTTGCGGGAGGTGTTGCAGATACGCAGTATTTT. Protein sequence: CASSFAGGVADTQYF.

This clonotype has ten or more counts. The rearrangement uses TRBV3-1 and TRBJ2-5; 8 nucleotides line up with TRBD1. The CDR3 totals 13 residues. V was clipped by 7 bases and J by 3 bases; unmatched bases: 4. Germline V gene data show CDR1 as LGHDT and CDR2 as YNNKEL (reference sequence). This CDR3 is CASTRTGKETQYF. The CDR3, as DNA: TGTGCCAGCACCCGGACAGGGAAAGAGACCCAGTACTTC.

As for this clonotype: Because it lacks the conserved phenylalanine or tryptophan at the end, this CDR3 is likely a read error. This chain joins TRBV6-5 and TRBJ2-7; the D gene is possibly TRBD2 (5 bases). The V end was cut by 2 bases, the J end by 6 bases, with 17 bases between. Germline CDR1 MNHEY, CDR2 SVGAGI. The CDR3 has 15 residues. CDR3 protein: CASSYGEGTTSEQYL. Written as DNA, the CDR3 is TGTGCCAGCAGTTACGGCGAGGGTACTACGTCCGAGCAGTACCTC.

This clonotype was seen ten or more times. The chain couples TRBV7-2 to TRBJ1-2, with D possibly matching TRBD1 (5 bases). V lost 5 bases and J 6 bases, leaving 22 bases between the germline ends. This CDR3 is built from 16 residues. CDR1 is SGHTA and CDR2 is FQGNSA in the germline V gene. CDR3 DNA: TGTGCCAGCAGCCCCGGAGGTGAAGGGGCTGGCGATGGCTACACCTTC. It codes for CASSPGGEGAGDGYTF.

With respect to this clonotype: This clone may be a read error of a much larger clone one base away. The rearrangement uses TRBV9 and TRBJ2-7; TRBD1 aligns across 10 bases. The CDR3 runs 17 residues. The V gene's germline CDR1 is SGDLS and CDR2 YYNGEE. The CDR3 sequence: CASSVIPAGTGVHEPYF. CDR3 sequence (DNA): TGTGCCAGCAGCGTCATACCTGCCGGGACAGGGGTCCACGAGCCGTACTTC.

The chain combines TRBV4-2 with TRBJ2-2; TRBD2 matches 9 bases. CDR1 and CDR2 from the germline V gene are LGHNA and YNFKEQ. V dropped 0 bases and J dropped 5; count of bases not matched to a gene: 7. The CDR3 totals 17 residues. DNA of the CDR3: TGTGCCAGCAGCCAAGATCAGCTAGCGGGAAATACCGGGGAGCTGTTTTTT. Protein: CASSQDQLAGNTGELFF.

This clonotype was picked up a small number of times. The rearrangement joins TRBV11-1 to TRBJ2-1, with D possibly TRBD1 on 6 matching bases. Trimming cost V 5 bases and J 13 bases, with 24 bases left between them. The V gene's germline CDR1 is SGHAT and CDR2 FQDESV (reference sequence). This CDR3 has 15 residues. The CDR3 bases are TGTGCCAGCAGCCTTCATCTTGACAGCATGGGACACCAGTTCTTC. It codes for CASSLHLDSMGHQFF.

This clonotype was counted a few times. The chain is built from TRBV7-3 and TRBJ2-1, with D tentatively TRBD2 (6 bases). This CDR3 comprises 13 residues. Trimming removed 4 bases from V and 7 bases from J, with 11 bases in between. The germline V gene has CDR1 SGHTA and CDR2 FQGTGA. In DNA, the CDR3 is TGTGCCAGCAGCTCCGCTCTAGCGAATGAGCAGTTCTTC. Translation: CASSSALANEQFF.

The chain uses TRBV7-8 and TRBJ1-2; a weak D match, TRBD1 (5 bases). Germline CDR1 and CDR2: SGHVS and FQNEAQ. V was clipped by 4 bases and J by 6 bases, with 12 bases between them. CDR3 length: 13 amino acids. The CDR3 sequence is CASSSGVRHGYTF. CDR3 nucleotide sequence: TGTGCCAGCAGCTCGGGGGTGCGGCATGGCTACACCTTC.

This clonotype turned up a few times. This chain connects TRBV20-1 to TRBJ2-5; the match to TRBD2 covers 8 bases. Germline-derived CDR1 and CDR2 are DFQATT and SNEGSKA (reference sequence). This CDR3 region has 13 residues. Unmatched junction bases numbered 4, after V lost 5 bases and J lost 2 bases. CDR3 region: CSAFRLAQETQYF. DNA of the CDR3: TGCAGTGCTTTTCGACTAGCGCAAGAGACCCAGTACTTC.

This clonotype appeared many times. The chain links TRBV12-3 or TRBV12-4 to TRBJ2-2; D is unresolved. Trimming took off 6 bases at V and 5 bases at J, with 16 bases between the two ends. The CDR3 covers 15 residues. CDR3 sequence reads: CASSQGEERTGELFF. CDR3 in DNA: TGTGCCAGCAGCCAAGGAGAAGAGAGGACCGGGGAGCTGTTTTTT.

This clonotype was detected many times. CDR3 sequence: CAISAQAGMNTEAFF. In DNA, the CDR3 is TGTGCCATCAGTGCCCAGGCAGGGATGAACACTGAAGCTTTCTTT. The chain recombines TRBV10-3 with TRBJ1-1; perhaps TRBD1 as D (5 bases). Between the trimmed V and J ends, which lost 4 bases and 0 bases, there was a span of 12 bases. Germline V gene sequence: CDR1 ENHRY, CDR2 SYGVKD. The CDR3 covers 15 residues.

This clonotype was recorded at least ten times. The chain has TRBV2 and TRBJ1-5; tentative D call: TRBD1 (6 bases). There are 13 residues in the CDR3. Germline assignment: CDR1 SNHLY and CDR2 FYNNEI. V gave up 6 bases and J gave up 4 bases, with 10 bases separating them. The CDR3, as DNA: TGTGCCAGCAGGGTGCAGGGGAATCAGCCCCAGCATTTT. It translates to CASRVQGNQPQHF. The variable domain in full, completed from reference TRBV2 and TRBJ1-5, reads EPEVTQTPSHQVTQMGQEVILRCVPISNHLYFYWYRQILGQKVEFLVSFYNNEISEKSEIFDDQFSVERPDGSNFTLKIRSTKLEDSAMYFCASRVQGNQPQHFGDGTRLSIL.